Below, 6 T cell receptor beta chains from the same sample are listed, as sequenced in a study of molecular identifiers for immune sequencing clone quantification. TCRdb re-derived calls from the PCR reads in MiXCR, one entry per CDR3 protein. The sample holds about 320,000 distinct CDR3 sequences; around a fifth are singletons and the top ten take roughly 0.8%. The sample was naive CD8+ T cells from blood, with Jurkat cell RNA spiked in. Subset reported: FACS-sorted CD8+CD4-CCR7+CD45RA+ naive T cells. These receptors originate from a human donor in good health. Some libraries in this study had Jurkat cell RNA spiked in.

In regard to this clonotype: Since a much larger clone is just one base distant, this may be a read error. The J gene is TRBJ1-3, the V gene TRBV5-6; D is undetermined. Per the germline V gene, CDR1 is SGHDT and CDR2 is YYEEEE. This CDR3 comprises 16 residues. CDR3 in DNA: TGTGCCATCAGCTTCTCCGAGCTCTTTTCTGGAAACACCATATATTTT. This gives the protein CAISFSELFSGNTIYF.

Points on this clonotype: A much larger clone lies a single base off, so this may be a read error. The V gene is TRBV7-9, the J gene TRBJ2-3; possibly TRBD2 for D (5 bases). This CDR3 region has 15 residues. Germline-derived CDR1 and CDR2 are SEHNR and FQNEAQ (reference sequence). The CDR3 bases are TGTGCCAGCAGCTTAGTCCTGCCTAGCACAGATAGGCAGTATTTT. It is translated as CASSLVLPSTDRQYF.

This clonotype was seen at least ten times. The chain's CDR3 is CASSYSTTGELFF. The CDR3 region has the DNA TGTGCCAGCAGTTACTCGACGACCGGGGAGCTGTTTTTT. The rearrangement uses TRBV6-2 or TRBV6-3 and TRBJ2-2; D is unclear. Germline CDR1 is MNHEY and CDR2 is SVGEGT. CDR3 length equals 13 residues. V was shortened by 0 bases and J by 5 bases, with 4 bases between the two germline ends.

This clonotype came up many times. The V gene is TRBV28, the J gene TRBJ2-7, with TRBD1 matching 9 bases. V was pared by 1 base and J by 9 bases, with 10 bases of the junction left unmatched. Looked up from germline, CDR1 is MDHEN and CDR2 is SYDVKM. The length of the CDR3 is 15 residues. Here the CDR3 DNA reads TGTGCCAGCAGTTTATTGAGGACAGGGGCTGGTGGGCAGTACTTC. Translating gives CASSLLRTGAGGQYF.

Many counts were recorded for this clonotype. The genes are TRBV7-9 and TRBJ1-1; D is undetermined. Per germline, CDR1 SEHNR and CDR2 FQNEAQ (reference sequence). The V end lost 0 bases, the J end lost 6 bases, and 8 bases lay between the germline ends. The CDR3 contains 13 residues. The CDR3 region is CASSLATSPEAFF. CDR3 nucleotide sequence: TGTGCCAGCAGCTTAGCGACGAGCCCTGAAGCTTTCTTT.

The CDR3 region has the DNA TGTGCCAGCAGCGCCTTCCAGAACACTGAAGCTTTCTTT. Residues: CASSAFQNTEAFF. The J gene is TRBJ1-1, the V gene TRBV9; D not resolved. The germline V gene encodes CDR1 SGDLS and CDR2 YYNGEE. Trimming took 3 bases from V and 1 from J, leaving 7 bases between them. The CDR3 has 13 amino acids.